A selection of T cell receptor beta chains follows, all from one sample in a study of CD8 T cells in Susac syndrome. In TCRdb, the immunoSEQ multiplex PCR reads were re-called with MiXCR into one record per CDR3 protein. The repertoire holds a few hundred thousand distinct CDR3 sequences, with around nine tenths as singletons. Sequencing was performed on CD8+ T cells from PBMCs. The receptors come from a human donor with multiple sclerosis. Both conserved end residues are part of each CDR3. A D gene is named only where the DNA matches it firmly. Clone size is given for some rows only: seen once, a few or many times, or a class if the clone is expanded.

TGCAGCGCCCGTAGCGGGGGGGCGACAGATACGCAGTATTTT	CSARSGGATDTQYF	TRBD2	.	14	TRBV29-1	TRBJ2-3
TGCAGCGTTGAAAAACGGGACGGGTATACCTACGAGCAGTACTTC	CSVEKRDGYTYEQYF	.	.	15	TRBV29-1	TRBJ2-7
TGTGCCAGCAGCTTAACCATAACAGGGGGCCCCTCCTACGAGCAGTACTTC	CASSLTITGGPSYEQYF	TRBD1	.	17	TRBV7-9	TRBJ2-7
TGTGCCAGCAGTCTTTCGGGGGGATTATTCACAGATACGCAGTATTTT	CASSLSGGLFTDTQYF	TRBD2	.	16	TRBV11-2	TRBJ2-3
TGTGCCTGGAATTATGGACTGAGCTATGGCTACACCTTC	CAWNYGLSYGYTF	.	.	13	TRBV30	TRBJ1-2
TGTGCCAGCAGCTTTCTGGCGGGAGTAAAATACGAGCAGTACTTC	CASSFLAGVKYEQYF	TRBD2	.	15	TRBV7-9	TRBJ2-7
TGTGCCAGCAGTCCCACAGGAGGAGTCTACAATGAGCAGTTCTTC	CASSPTGGVYNEQFF	.	.	15	TRBV25-1	TRBJ2-1
TGTGCCTGGAGTGCGGGAGGGGGCACTGAAGCTTTCTTT	CAWSAGGGTEAFF	.	.	13	TRBV30	TRBJ1-1
TGCGCCAGCAGCTTGATTTCGCGGGGCAGGGAATATCAAGAGACCCAGTACTTC	CASSLISRGREYQETQYF	.	.	18	TRBV5-1	TRBJ2-5
TGTGCCAGCAGCCACGGAGGGACCTACGAGCAGTACTTC	CASSHGGTYEQYF	.	once	13	TRBV7-3	TRBJ2-7
TGTGCCAGCAGCCCTTTGGCTGTTGGGAGGCCCTACGAGCAGTACTTC	CASSPLAVGRPYEQYF	.	.	16	TRBV27	TRBJ2-7
TGTGCCAACCGAAAGAGGGAGACCCAGTACTTC	CANRKRETQYF	.	few	11	TRBV6-8	TRBJ2-5
TGCGCCAGCAGCCAAGAAGGGGAAACAGGGGCCAACGTCCTGACTTTC	CASSQEGETGANVLTF	.	few	16	TRBV4-3	TRBJ2-6
TGTGCCTGGAGTTGGAACTCCCGAGAGACCCAGTACTTC	CAWSWNSRETQYF	.	.	13	TRBV30	TRBJ2-5
TGTGCCAGCATGGGATTCACAGATACGCAGTATTTT	CASMGFTDTQYF	.	.	12	TRBV28	TRBJ2-3
TGCGCCAGCAGCCAAGTAGAGGGGACCCAGCCCCAGCATTTT	CASSQVEGTQPQHF	.	once	14	TRBV4-3	TRBJ1-5
TGTGCCAGCAGTTTATCGGGACTAGCGGTGAGCTCCTACGAGCAGTACTTC	CASSLSGLAVSSYEQYF	TRBD2	.	17	TRBV27	TRBJ2-7
TGTGCCAGCAGTCTGCACCCTAGCGGGACGATCTACGAGCAGTACTTC	CASSLHPSGTIYEQYF	TRBD2	.	16	TRBV28	TRBJ2-7
TGTGCCAGCAGGCTTCCCAGCCAAGAGACCCAGTACTTC	CASRLPSQETQYF	.	.	13	TRBV28	TRBJ2-5
TGCAGTGCCCTCCCGACTAGATACAATGAGCAGTTCTTC	CSALPTRYNEQFF	.	.	13	TRBV20-1	TRBJ2-1
TGTGCCAGCAGTCCCGGGACAGGGCCTGGAAACACCATATATTTT	CASSPGTGPGNTIYF	TRBD1	.	15	TRBV2	TRBJ1-3
TGCAGTGGGCCCGCCATCGGGACAGGGGTCTACGAGCAGTACTTC	CSGPAIGTGVYEQYF	TRBD1	.	15	TRBV20-1	TRBJ2-7
TGTGCCAGCAGCGATAGGACAGGGTCCAATGAGCAGTTCTTC	CASSDRTGSNEQFF	TRBD1	.	14	TRBV7-6	TRBJ2-1
TGTGCCAGCAGCTTACTAGCGGGCTACAATGAGCAGTTCTTC	CASSLLAGYNEQFF	TRBD2	.	14	TRBV7-3	TRBJ2-1
TGTGCCAGCAGTTACCACGACACAAATGAGCAGTTCTTC	CASSYHDTNEQFF	.	.	13	TRBV6-5	TRBJ2-1